This T cell receptor (beta chain) stems from a study of cytomegalovirus exposure and HLA in healthy donors. Trimming stripped 5 bases from V and 5 bases from J, with 13 bases between. The CDR3 consists of 14 residues. Looked up from germline, CDR1 is SGHAT and CDR2 is FQNNGV. In the PCR, 60 Vbeta and 13 Jbeta primers were used. The repertoire was sequenced with immunoSEQ multiplex PCR; TCRdb's copy has only in-frame clones and lacks some. The sample holds 150,000 to 200,000 clones, about 75% seen once. As for the donors, each was a healthy bone marrow donor. This chain links TRBV11-2 with TRBJ1-3; tentatively, D is TRBD1 (5 bases). The sequence was obtained from a man aged 35 to 55 in good health and CMV-seropositive. Material for sequencing was PBMCs. CDR3 bases: TGTGCCAGCAGCCATCTAGGGGATAGAAACACCATATATTTT. It specifies CASSHLGDRNTIYF.